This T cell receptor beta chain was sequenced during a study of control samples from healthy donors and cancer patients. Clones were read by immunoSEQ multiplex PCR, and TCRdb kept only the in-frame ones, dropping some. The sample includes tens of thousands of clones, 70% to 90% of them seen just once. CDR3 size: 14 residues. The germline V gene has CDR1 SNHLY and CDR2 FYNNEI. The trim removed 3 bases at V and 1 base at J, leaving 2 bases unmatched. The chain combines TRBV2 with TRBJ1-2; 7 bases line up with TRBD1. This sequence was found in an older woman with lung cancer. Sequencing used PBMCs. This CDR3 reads CASSEDRFNYGYTF. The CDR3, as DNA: TGTGCCAGCAGTGAGGACAGGTTTAACTATGGCTACACCTTC.